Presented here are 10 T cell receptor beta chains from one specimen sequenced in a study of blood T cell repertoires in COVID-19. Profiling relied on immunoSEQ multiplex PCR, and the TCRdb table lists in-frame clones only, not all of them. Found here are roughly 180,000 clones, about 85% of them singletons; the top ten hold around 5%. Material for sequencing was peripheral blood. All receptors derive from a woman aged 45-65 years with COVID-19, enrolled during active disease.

For the CDR3, the DNA is TGTGCCTGGAGTGCGGACAGCTCGGAGACCCAGTACTTC. Its translation is CAWSADSSETQYF. The chain combines TRBV30 with TRBJ2-5; perhaps TRBD1 as D (6 bases). V shed 1 base and J shed 5 bases, with 11 bases lying between them. CDR1 and CDR2 from the germline V gene are GTSNPN and SVGIG (reference sequence). The CDR3 length is 13 residues.

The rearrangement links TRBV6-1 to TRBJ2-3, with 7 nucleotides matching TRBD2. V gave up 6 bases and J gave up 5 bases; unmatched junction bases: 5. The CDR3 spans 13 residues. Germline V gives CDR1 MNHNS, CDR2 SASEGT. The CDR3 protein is CASSNWGGDTQYF. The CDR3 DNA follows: TGTGCCAGCAGCAACTGGGGGGGAGATACGCAGTATTTT.

The CDR3 nucleotides are TGTGCCAGTATGGAACTAAACACCGGGGAGCTGTTTTTT. As protein: CASMELNTGELFF. The chain combines TRBV11-2 with TRBJ2-2; no reliable D call. The CDR3 extends over 13 amino acids. Trimming cost V 9 bases and J 2 bases, with 10 bases left between them. Germline assignment: CDR1 SGHAT and CDR2 FQNNGV.

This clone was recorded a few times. CDR3 coding DNA: TGTGCCAGCAGCAAAGCCCTCGGGACTTACTACGAGCAGTACTTC. As protein: CASSKALGTYYEQYF. This rearrangement joins TRBV21-1 to TRBJ2-7; the table's D call of TRBD2 was not tested on the DNA. TRBV21-1 is a pseudogene locus. The CDR3 has 15 amino acids.

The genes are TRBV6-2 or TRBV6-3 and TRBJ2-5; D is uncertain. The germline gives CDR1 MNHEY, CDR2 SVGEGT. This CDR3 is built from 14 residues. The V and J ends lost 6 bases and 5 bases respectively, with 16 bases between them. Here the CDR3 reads CASSLHTGRETQYF. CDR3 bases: TGTGCCAGCAGCCTTCATACGGGTAGGGAGACCCAGTACTTC.

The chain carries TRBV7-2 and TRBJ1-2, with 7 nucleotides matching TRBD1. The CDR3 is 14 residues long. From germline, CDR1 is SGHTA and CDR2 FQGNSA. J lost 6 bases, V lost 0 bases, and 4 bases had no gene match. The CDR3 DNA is TGTGCCAGCAGCTTAGCTAGAGGGGGCAATGGCTACACCTTC. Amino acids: CASSLARGGNGYTF.

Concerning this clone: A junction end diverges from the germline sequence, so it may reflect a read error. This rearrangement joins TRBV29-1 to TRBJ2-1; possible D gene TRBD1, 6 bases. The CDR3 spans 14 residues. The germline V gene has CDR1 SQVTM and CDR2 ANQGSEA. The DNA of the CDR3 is TGCAGCGGTGAAGGGGACACCCTACGCAATGAGCAGTTCTTC. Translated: CSGEGDTLRNEQFF.

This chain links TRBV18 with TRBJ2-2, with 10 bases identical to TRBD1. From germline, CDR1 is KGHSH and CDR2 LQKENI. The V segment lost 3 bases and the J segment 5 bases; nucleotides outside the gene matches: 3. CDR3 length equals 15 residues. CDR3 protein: CASSPGQGRTGELFF. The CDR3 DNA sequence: TGTGCCAGCTCACCGGGACAGGGGCGTACCGGGGAGCTGTTTTTT.

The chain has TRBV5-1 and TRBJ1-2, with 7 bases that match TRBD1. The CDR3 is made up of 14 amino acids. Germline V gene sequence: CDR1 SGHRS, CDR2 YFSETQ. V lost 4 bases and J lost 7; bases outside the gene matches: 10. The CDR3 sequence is CASSRGQAGAGYTF. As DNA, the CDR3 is TGCGCCAGCAGCCGTGGACAGGCTGGGGCTGGCTACACCTTC.

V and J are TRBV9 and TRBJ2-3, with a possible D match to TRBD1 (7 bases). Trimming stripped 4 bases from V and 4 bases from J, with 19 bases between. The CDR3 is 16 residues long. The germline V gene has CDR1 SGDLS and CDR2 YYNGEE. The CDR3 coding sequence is TGTGCCAGCAGCCCCGGGGACAGCTGGGGGGCAGATACGCAGTATTTT. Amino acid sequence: CASSPGDSWGADTQYF.